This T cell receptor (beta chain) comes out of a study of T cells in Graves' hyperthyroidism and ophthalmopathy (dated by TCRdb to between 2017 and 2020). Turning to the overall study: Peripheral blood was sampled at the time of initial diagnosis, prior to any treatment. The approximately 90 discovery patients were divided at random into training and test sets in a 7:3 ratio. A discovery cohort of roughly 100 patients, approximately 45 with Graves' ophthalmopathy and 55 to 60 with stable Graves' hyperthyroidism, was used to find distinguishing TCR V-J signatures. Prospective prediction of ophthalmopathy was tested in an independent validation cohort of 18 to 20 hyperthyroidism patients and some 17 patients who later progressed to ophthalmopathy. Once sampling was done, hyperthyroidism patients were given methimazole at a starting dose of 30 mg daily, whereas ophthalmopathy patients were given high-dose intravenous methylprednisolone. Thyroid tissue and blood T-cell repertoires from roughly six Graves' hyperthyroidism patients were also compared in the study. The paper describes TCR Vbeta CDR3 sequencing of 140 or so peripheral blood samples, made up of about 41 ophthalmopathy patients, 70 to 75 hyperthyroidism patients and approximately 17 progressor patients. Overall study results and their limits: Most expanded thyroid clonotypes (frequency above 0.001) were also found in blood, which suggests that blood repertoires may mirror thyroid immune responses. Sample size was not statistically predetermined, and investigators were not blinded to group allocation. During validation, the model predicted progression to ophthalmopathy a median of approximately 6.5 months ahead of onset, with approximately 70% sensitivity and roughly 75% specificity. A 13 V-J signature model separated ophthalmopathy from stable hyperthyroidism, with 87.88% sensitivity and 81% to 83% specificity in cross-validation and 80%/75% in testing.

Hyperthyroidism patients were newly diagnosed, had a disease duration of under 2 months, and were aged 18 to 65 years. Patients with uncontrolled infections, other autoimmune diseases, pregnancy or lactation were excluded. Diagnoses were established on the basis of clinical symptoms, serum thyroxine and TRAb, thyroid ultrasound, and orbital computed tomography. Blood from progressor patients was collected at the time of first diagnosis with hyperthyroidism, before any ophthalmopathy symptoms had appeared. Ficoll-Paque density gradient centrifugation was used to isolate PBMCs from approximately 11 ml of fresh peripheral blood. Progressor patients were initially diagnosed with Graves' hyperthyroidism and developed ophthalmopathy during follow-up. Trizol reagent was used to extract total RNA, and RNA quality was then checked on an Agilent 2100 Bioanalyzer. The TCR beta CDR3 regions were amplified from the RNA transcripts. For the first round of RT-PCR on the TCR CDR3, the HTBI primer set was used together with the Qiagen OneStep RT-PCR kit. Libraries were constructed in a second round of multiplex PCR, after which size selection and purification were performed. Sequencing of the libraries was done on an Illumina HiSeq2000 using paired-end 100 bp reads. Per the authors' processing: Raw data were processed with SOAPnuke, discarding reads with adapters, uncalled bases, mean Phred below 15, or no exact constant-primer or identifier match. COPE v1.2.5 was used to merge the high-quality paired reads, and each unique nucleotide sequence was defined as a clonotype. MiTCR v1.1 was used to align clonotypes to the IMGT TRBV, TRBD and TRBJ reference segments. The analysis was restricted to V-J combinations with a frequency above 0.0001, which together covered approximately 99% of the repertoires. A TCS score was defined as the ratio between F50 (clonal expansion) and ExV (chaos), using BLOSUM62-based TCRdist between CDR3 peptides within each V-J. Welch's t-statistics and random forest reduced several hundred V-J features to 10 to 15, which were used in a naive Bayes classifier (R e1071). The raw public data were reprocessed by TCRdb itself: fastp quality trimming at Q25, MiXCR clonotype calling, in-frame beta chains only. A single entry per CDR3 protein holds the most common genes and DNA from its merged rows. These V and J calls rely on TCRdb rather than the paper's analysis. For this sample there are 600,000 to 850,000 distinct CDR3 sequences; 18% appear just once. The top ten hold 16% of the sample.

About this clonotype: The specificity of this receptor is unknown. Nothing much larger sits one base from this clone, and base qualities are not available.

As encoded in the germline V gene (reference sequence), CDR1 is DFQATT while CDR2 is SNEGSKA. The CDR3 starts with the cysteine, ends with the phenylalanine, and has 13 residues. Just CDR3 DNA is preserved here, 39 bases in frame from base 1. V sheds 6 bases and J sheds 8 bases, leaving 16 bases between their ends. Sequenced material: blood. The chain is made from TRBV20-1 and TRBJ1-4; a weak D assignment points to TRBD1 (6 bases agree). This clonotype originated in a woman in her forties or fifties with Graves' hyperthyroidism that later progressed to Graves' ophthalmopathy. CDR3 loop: CSALDSPNEKLFF. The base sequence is TGCAGTGCCCTGGACAGCCCGAACGAAAAACTGTTTTTT.